The rows below give T cell receptor beta chains drawn from one sample of a study of blood T cell repertoires in COVID-19. Data came from immunoSEQ multiplex PCR; TCRdb stores just in-frame clones and leaves some out. The sample records some 140,000 clones, about 80% being singletons. Material for sequencing was peripheral blood. Source of these receptors: a man in his sixties with acute or convalescent COVID-19. CDR3s include the opening cysteine and the closing phenylalanine or tryptophan. D genes are given only for firm matches. Expanded clones are given a class, and other clones once, few, many or no size at all.

v_gene	len	j_gene	d_gene	abundance	CDR3aa	CDR3nt
TRBV11-2	15	TRBJ2-3	.	.	CASSLTRPPGDTQYF	TGTGCCAGCAGCTTAACACGACCCCCGGGAGATACGCAGTATTTT
TRBV4-3	17	TRBJ2-2	.	few	CASSQGQKRANTGELFF	TGCGCCAGCAGCCAAGGACAGAAGAGAGCGAACACCGGGGAGCTGTTTTTT
TRBV18	18	TRBJ2-2	.	.	CASSPPTGGGGNTGELFF	TGTGCCAGCTCACCACCGACTGGGGGCGGAGGGAACACCGGGGAGCTGTTTTTT
TRBV6-5	14	TRBJ2-1	.	.	CASSYAAGDNEQFF	TGTGCCAGCAGTTACGCGGCTGGAGACAATGAGCAGTTCTTC
TRBV28	15	TRBJ2-7	TRBD2	.	CASSLAGASSYEQYF	TGTGCCAGCAGTTTAGCGGGAGCGAGCTCCTACGAGCAGTACTTC
TRBV28	15	TRBJ1-2	TRBD1	.	CASSLTPGQNYGYTF	TGTGCCAGCAGCCTCACCCCGGGACAGAACTATGGCTACACCTTC
TRBV18	17	TRBJ1-1	TRBD1	.	CASSQRTGGSMNTEAFF	TGTGCCAGCTCACAAAGGACAGGGGGCTCTATGAACACTGAAGCTTTCTTT
TRBV27	15	TRBJ2-1	TRBD2	.	CASGGLAASYNEQFF	TGTGCCAGCGGGGGACTAGCGGCCTCCTACAATGAGCAGTTCTTC
TRBV19	15	TRBJ1-5	.	.	CASIRTDSKGQPQHF	TGTGCCAGTATAAGGACAGATTCAAAAGGGCAGCCCCAGCATTTT
TRBV28	12	TRBJ2-3	.	.	CASRGARSAQYF	TGTGCCAGCAGGGGAGCTAGATCGGCGCAGTATTTT
TRBV28	16	TRBJ2-3	.	.	CASSFPLEASTDTQYF	TGTGCCAGCAGTTTTCCCCTAGAGGCTAGCACAGATACGCAGTATTTT
TRBV5-6	15	TRBJ1-2	TRBD1	.	CASSALTGGGYGYTF	TGTGCCAGCAGCGCGTTGACAGGGGGCGGGTATGGCTACACCTTC
TRBV30	14	TRBJ2-7	.	.	CAWSVSGMTYEQYF	TGTGCCTGGAGTGTTTCAGGTATGACCTACGAGCAGTACTTC
TRBV4-1	15	TRBJ2-1	TRBD1	.	CASSPQGILDNEQFF	TGCGCCAGCAGCCCACAGGGGATTTTGGACAATGAGCAGTTCTTC
TRBV12-3/TRBV12-4	13	TRBJ1-2	.	once	CASSQQNMKGYTF	TGTGCCAGCAGTCAACAGAACATGAAGGGCTACACCTTC